This TCR beta chain is from a study of control samples from healthy donors and cancer patients. V lost 0 bases to trimming and J lost 2 bases, with 5 bases between them. Germline values: CDR1 GTSNPN, CDR2 SVGIG (reference sequence). The CDR3 extends over 12 amino acids. Repertoires were generated with immunoSEQ multiplex PCR, while TCRdb's copy carries only in-frame clones and drops some. The table shows approximately 52,000 clones, with approximately 85% occurring only once. The clonotype was recovered from a man in his forties or fifties in good health. V is TRBV30 and J is TRBJ2-7; D assignment may be TRBD1 or TRBD2 (5 bases each). Material for sequencing was blood. The chain's CDR3 is CAWSVGAYEQYF. CDR3 DNA sequence: TGTGCCTGGAGTGTGGGGGCCTACGAGCAGTACTTC.